This note documents a single T cell receptor (beta chain) sequence. The sample originates from a study of blood T cell repertoires in COVID-19. Study information: T cells, B-cell-depleted T cells, or PBMCs supplied cDNA or gDNA.

TCRdb's table, derived via immunoSEQ multiplex PCR, lists solely in-frame clones and lacks some. The repertoire includes more than 300,000 clones, 85% to 90% of them detected once, and roughly 6.6% sits in the top ten. The CDR3 runs to 13 residues. Between the trimmed V and J ends, which lost 9 bases and 3 bases, there was a span of 10 bases. In germline, CDR1 is KGHDR, CDR2 SFDVKD. The sequence derives from a woman in her seventies with COVID-19, enrolled during active disease. Source material: peripheral blood. The rearrangement uses TRBV24-1 and TRBJ1-4; D uncertain. This CDR3 is CATRRAPNEKLFF. The CDR3 DNA is TGTGCCACCCGGAGGGCCCCTAATGAAAAACTGTTTTTT.